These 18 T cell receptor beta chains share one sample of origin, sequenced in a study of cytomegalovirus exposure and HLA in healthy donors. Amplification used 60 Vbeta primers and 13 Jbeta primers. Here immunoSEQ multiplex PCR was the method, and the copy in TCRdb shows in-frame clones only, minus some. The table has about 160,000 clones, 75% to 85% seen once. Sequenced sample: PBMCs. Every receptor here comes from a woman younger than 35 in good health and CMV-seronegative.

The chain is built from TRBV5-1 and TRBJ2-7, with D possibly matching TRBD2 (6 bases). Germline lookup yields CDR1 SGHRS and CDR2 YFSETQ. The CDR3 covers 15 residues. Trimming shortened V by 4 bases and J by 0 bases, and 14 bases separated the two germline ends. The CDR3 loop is CASSTRTGSSYEQYF. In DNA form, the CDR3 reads TGCGCCAGCAGCACCCGGACCGGGAGCTCCTACGAGCAGTACTTC.

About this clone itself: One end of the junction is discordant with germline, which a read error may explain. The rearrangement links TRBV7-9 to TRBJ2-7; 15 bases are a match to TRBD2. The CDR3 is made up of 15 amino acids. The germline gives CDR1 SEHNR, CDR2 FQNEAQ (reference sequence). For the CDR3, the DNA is TGTTCCAGCGGGGGACTAGCGGGGGGTCGCCACGAGCAGTACTTC. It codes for CSSGGLAGGRHEQYF. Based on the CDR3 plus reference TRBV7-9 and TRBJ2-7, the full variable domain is DTGVSQNPRHKITKRGQNVTFRCDPISEHNRLYWYRQTLGQGPEFLTYFQNEAQLEKSRLLSDRFSAERPKGSFSTLEIQRTEQGDSAMYLCSSGGLAGGRHEQYFGPGTRLTVT.

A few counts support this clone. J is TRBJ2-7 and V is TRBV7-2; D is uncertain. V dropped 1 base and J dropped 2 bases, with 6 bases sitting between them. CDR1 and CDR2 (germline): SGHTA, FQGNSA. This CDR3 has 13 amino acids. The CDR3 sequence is CASSLVVTYEQYF. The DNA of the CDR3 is TGTGCCAGCAGCTTAGTAGTTACCTACGAGCAGTACTTC.

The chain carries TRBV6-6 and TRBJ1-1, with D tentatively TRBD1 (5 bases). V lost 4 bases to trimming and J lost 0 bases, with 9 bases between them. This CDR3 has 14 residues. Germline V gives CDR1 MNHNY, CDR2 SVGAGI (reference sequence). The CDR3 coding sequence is TGTGCCAGCAGTTTACAGGCCGTGAACACTGAAGCTTTCTTT. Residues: CASSLQAVNTEAFF.

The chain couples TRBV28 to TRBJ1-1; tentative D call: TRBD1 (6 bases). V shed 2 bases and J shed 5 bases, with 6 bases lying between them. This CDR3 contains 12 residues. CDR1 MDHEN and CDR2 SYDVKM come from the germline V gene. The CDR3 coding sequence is TGTGCCAGCAGTTTACAGGGGACTGAAGCTTTCTTT. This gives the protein CASSLQGTEAFF.

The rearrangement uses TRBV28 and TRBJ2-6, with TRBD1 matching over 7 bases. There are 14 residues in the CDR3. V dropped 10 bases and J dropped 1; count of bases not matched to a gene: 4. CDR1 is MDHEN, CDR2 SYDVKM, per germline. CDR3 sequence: CAIRQGSGANVLTF. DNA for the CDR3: TGTGCCATACGACAGGGTTCTGGGGCCAACGTCCTGACTTTC.

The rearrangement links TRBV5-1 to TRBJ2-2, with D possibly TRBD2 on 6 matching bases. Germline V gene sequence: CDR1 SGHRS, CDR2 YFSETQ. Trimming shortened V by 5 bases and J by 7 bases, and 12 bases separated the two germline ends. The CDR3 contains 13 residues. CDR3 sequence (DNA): TGCGCCAGCAGGCCGGGAGCTGGCGGGGAGCTGTTTTTT. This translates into CASRPGAGGELFF.

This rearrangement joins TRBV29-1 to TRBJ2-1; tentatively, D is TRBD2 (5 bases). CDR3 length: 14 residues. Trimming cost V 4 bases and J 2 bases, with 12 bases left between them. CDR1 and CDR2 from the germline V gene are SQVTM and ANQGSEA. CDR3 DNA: TGCAGCGTTGTAACTAGACCCCCCTACAATGAGCAGTTCTTC. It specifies CSVVTRPPYNEQFF.

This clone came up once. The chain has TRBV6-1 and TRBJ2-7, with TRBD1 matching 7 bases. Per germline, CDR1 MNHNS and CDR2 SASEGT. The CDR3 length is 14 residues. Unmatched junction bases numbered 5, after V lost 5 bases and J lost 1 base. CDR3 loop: CASSKGQTSYEQYF. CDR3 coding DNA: TGTGCCAGCAGTAAGGGACAGACGTCCTACGAGCAGTACTTC.

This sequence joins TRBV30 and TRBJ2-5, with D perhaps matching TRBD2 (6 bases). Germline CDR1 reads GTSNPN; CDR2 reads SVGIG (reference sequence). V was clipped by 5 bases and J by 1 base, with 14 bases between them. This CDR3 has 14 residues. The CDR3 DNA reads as TGTGCCTGGTATGGGCGGGGTCCCCAAGAGACCCAGTACTTC. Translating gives CAWYGRGPQETQYF.

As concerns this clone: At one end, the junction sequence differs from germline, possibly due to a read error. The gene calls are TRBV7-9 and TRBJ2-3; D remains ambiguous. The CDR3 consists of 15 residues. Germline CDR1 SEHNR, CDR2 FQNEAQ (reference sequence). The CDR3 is CSSSLAVRSGDTQYF. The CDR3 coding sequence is TGTTCCAGCAGCTTAGCCGTTCGATCGGGAGATACGCAGTATTTT. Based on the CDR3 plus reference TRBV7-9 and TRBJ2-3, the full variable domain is DTGVSQNPRHKITKRGQNVTFRCDPISEHNRLYWYRQTLGQGPEFLTYFQNEAQLEKSRLLSDRFSAERPKGSFSTLEIQRTEQGDSAMYLCSSSLAVRSGDTQYFGPGTRLTVL.

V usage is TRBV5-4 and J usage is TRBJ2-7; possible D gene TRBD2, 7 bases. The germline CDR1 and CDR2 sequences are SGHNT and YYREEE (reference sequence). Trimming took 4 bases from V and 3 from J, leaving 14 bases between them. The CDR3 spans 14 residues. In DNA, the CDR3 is TGTGCCAGCAGCCTAGGGGGGGCGAGCTACGAGCAGTACTTC. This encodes CASSLGGASYEQYF. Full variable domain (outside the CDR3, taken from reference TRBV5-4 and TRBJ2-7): ETGVTQSPTHLIKTRGQQVTLRCSSQSGHNTVSWYQQALGQGPQFIFQYYREEENGRGNFPPRFSGLQFPNYSSELNVNALELDDSALYLCASSLGGASYEQYFGPGTRLTVT.

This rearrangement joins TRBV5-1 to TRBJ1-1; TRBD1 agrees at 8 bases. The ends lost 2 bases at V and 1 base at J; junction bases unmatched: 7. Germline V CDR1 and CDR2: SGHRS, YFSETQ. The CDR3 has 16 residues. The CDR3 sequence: CASSLADRVQNTEAFF. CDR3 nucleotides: TGCGCCAGCAGCTTAGCGGACAGGGTACAGAACACTGAAGCTTTCTTT.

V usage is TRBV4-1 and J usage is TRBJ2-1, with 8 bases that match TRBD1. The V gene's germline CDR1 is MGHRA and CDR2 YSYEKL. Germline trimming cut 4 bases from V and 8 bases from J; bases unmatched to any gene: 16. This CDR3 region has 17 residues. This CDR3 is CASSRLHPGGAVYEQFF. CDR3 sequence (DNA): TGCGCCAGCAGCCGACTCCACCCAGGGGGCGCGGTATATGAGCAGTTCTTC.

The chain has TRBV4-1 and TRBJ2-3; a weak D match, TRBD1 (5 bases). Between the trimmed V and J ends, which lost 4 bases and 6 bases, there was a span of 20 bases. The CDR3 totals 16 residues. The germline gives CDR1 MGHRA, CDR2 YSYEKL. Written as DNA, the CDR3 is TGCGCCAGCAGCCCGAGTAGTTATGTGAGACAGGATACGCAGTATTTT. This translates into CASSPSSYVRQDTQYF.

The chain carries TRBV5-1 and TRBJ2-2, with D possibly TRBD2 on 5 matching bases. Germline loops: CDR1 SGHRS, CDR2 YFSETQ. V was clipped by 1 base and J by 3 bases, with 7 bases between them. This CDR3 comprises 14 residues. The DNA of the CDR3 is TGCGCCAGCAGCTTGTTTAGCGACACCGGGGAGCTGTTTTTT. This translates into CASSLFSDTGELFF.

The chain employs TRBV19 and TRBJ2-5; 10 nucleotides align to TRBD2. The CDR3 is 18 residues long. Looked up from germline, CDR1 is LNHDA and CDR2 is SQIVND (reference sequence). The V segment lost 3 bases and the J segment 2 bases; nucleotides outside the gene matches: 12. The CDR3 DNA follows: TGTGCCAGTAGTATCGCGAGCGGGGGGGCTCTGGCACAAGAGACCCAGTACTTC. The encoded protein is CASSIASGGALAQETQYF.

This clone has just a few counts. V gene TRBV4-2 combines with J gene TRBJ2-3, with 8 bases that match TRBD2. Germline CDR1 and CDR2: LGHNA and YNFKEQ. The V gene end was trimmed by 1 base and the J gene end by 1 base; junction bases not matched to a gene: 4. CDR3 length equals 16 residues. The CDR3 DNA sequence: TGTGCCAGCAGCCAAGTGGGGCGGGAGGGCACAGATACGCAGTATTTT. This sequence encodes CASSQVGREGTDTQYF.